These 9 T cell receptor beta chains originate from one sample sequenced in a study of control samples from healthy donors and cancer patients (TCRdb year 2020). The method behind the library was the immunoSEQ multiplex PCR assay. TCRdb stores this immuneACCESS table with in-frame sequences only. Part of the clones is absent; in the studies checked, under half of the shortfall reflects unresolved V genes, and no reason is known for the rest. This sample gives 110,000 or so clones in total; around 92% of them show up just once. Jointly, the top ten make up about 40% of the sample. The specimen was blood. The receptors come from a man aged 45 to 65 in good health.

In nucleotides, the CDR3 is TGCGCCAGCAGCTTGACTAGCTCACCCTACGAGCAGTACTTC. The encoded protein is CASSLTSSPYEQYF. V is TRBV5-1 and J is TRBJ2-7, with D perhaps TRBD2 (6 bases). Trimming stripped 1 base from V and 2 bases from J, with 10 bases between. Per germline, CDR1 SGHRS and CDR2 YFSETQ. The CDR3 runs to 14 residues.

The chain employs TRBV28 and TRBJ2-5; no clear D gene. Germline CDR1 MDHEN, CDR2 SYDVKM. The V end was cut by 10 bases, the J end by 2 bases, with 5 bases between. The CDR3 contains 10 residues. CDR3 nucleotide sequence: TGTGCCACCAAACAAGAGACCCAGTACTTC. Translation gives CATKQETQYF.

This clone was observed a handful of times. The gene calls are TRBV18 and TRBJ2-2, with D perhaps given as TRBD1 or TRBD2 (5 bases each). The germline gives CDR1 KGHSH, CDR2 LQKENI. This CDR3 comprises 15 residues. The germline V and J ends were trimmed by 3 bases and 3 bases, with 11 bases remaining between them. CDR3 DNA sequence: TGTGCCAGCTCACCGTCGGGACGGTACACCGGGGAGCTGTTTTTT. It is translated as CASSPSGRYTGELFF.

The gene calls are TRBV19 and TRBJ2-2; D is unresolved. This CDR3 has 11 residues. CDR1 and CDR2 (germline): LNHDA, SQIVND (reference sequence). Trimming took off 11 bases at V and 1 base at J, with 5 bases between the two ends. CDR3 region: CASGNTGELFF. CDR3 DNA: TGTGCCTCGGGGAACACCGGGGAGCTGTTTTTT. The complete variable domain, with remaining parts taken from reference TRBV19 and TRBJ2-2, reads DGGITQSPKYLFRKEGQNVTLSCEQNLNHDAMYWYRQDPGQGLRLIYYSQIVNDFQKGDIAEGYSVSREKKESFPLTVTSAQKNPTAFYLCASGNTGELFFGEGSRLTVL.

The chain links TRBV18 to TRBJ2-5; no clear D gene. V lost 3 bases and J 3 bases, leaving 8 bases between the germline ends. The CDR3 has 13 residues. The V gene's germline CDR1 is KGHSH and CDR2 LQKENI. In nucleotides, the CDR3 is TGTGCCAGCTCACCTTCTTTAGAAGAGACCCAGTACTTC. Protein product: CASSPSLEETQYF. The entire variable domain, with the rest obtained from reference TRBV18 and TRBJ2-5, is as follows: NAGVMQNPRHLVRRRGQEARLRCSPMKGHSHVYWYRQLPEEGLKFMVYLQKENIIDESGMPKERFSAEFPKEGPSILRIQQVVRGDSAAYFCASSPSLEETQYFGPGTRLLVL.

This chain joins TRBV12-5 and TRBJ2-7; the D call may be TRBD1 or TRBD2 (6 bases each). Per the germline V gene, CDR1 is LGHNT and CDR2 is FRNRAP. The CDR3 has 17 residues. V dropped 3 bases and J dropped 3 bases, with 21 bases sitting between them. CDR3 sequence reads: CASGLQPSSGAGYEQYF. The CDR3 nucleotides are TGTGCTAGTGGTTTACAGCCCTCCTCGGGGGCGGGCTACGAGCAGTACTTC.

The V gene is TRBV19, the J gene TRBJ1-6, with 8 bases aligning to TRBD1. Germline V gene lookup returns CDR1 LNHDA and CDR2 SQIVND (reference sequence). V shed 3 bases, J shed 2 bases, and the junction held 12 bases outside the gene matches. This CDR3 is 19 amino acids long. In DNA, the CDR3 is TGTGCCAGTAGTATCAGCCGACGACAGGGGTCTACCTATAATTCACCCCTCCACTTT. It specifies CASSISRRQGSTYNSPLHF.

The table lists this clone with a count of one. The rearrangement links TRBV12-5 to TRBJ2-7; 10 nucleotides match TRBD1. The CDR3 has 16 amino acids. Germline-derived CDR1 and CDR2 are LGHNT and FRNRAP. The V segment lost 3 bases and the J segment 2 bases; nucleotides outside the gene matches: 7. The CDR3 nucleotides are TGTGCTAGTGGTTTCTCCGACAGGGGGCCTACCTACGAGCAGTACTTC. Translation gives CASGFSDRGPTYEQYF.

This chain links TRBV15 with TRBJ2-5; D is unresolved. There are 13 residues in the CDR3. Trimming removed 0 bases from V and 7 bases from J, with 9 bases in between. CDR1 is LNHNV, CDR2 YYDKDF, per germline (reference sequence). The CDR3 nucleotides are TGTGCCACCAGCAGAGATGGCACGGGGACCCAGTACTTC. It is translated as CATSRDGTGTQYF.